The 15 T cell receptor beta chains reported below all come from one sample, sequenced in a study of human T cells and chemical hapten exposure. MiXCR, applied by TCRdb to the RACE reads, yields one record per CDR3 protein. The table records about 80,000 distinct CDR3 sequences, around 10% of them present only once. Time point specified: patch test 2, 6 weeks after DPC sensitization. Treatment described: therapeutic diphenylcyclopropenone sensitization with weekly scalp DPC. The sample in question was whole blood, obtained in connection with sensitization to the hapten diphenylcyclopropenone (DPC). The source of these receptors is a man younger than 35 with alopecia areata. Some clones in this sample may be carry-over from other donors' samples.

There are many counts of this clonotype. The chain employs TRBV7-9 and TRBJ2-7; D possibly matches TRBD1 or TRBD2 (5 bases each). V shed 4 bases and J shed 10 bases, with 26 bases lying between them. The germline V gene has CDR1 SEHNR and CDR2 FQNEAQ (reference sequence). The CDR3 has 16 residues. In DNA form, the CDR3 reads TGTGCCAGCAGCTCTGGAGCCGGGACCCCCGAAAAGGATCAGTACTTC. Translation gives CASSSGAGTPEKDQYF.

This clonotype showed up just a few times. The rearrangement uses TRBV7-9 and TRBJ1-1; tentatively, D is TRBD1 (5 bases). The CDR3 consists of 14 residues. V gave up 4 bases and J gave up 1 base, with 10 bases separating them. Germline loops: CDR1 SEHNR, CDR2 FQNEAQ (reference sequence). In nucleotides, the CDR3 is TGTGCCAGCAGCTGGACGACAGCGAACACTGAAGCTTTCTTT. Translated: CASSWTTANTEAFF.

There are a few counts of this clonotype. The chain couples TRBV10-3 to TRBJ2-3; D possibly corresponds to TRBD1 (5 bases). The germline CDR1 and CDR2 sequences are ENHRY and SYGVKD. This CDR3 comprises 13 residues. The V end was cut by 3 bases, the J end by 3 bases, with 7 bases between. CDR3 sequence (DNA): TGTGCCATCAGTGAATACAGGACAGATACGCAGTATTTT. It translates to CAISEYRTDTQYF.

This clonotype has only a few counts. In DNA, the CDR3 is TGTGCCAGCAGTTTTTCGGGCTACGAGCAGTACTTC. Its translation is CASSFSGYEQYF. The chain employs TRBV28 and TRBJ2-7; D not resolved. Deletions cut 3 bases from V and 3 bases from J, with 6 bases between. This CDR3 has 12 residues. Germline lookup yields CDR1 MDHEN and CDR2 SYDVKM.

The chain uses TRBV10-3 and TRBJ2-3, with D perhaps given as TRBD1 or TRBD2 (6 bases each). The CDR3 has 14 residues. Trimming stripped 4 bases from V and 0 bases from J, with 8 bases between. Germline CDR1 reads ENHRY; CDR2 reads SYGVKD. Here the CDR3 DNA reads TGTGCCATCAGTGGAGGGGGGAGCACAGATACGCAGTATTTT. It translates to CAISGGGSTDTQYF.

This clonotype was observed a few times. The chain has TRBV28 and TRBJ2-7; no firm D call. From germline, CDR1 is MDHEN and CDR2 SYDVKM. The length of the CDR3 is 12 residues. The V end was cut by 5 bases, the J end by 6 bases, with 11 bases between. CDR3 amino acids: CASSLRTSEQYF. The DNA for the CDR3 is TGTGCCAGCAGTCTGAGGACGAGCGAGCAGTACTTC.

This sequence joins TRBV10-3 and TRBJ1-5; D is unresolved. Germline V gene data show CDR1 as ENHRY and CDR2 as SYGVKD. V was shortened by 11 bases and J by 3 bases, with 11 bases between the two germline ends. This CDR3 is 12 amino acids long. CDR3 sequence: CAVGGNNQPQHF. In nucleotides, the CDR3 is TGTGCCGTGGGAGGGAACAATCAGCCCCAGCATTTT.

The V and J genes are TRBV10-1 and TRBJ1-5; D not resolved. Germline-derived CDR1 and CDR2 are WNHNN and SYGVQD (reference sequence). This CDR3 contains 14 residues. Trimming pared 3 bases from V and 7 bases from J, leaving 13 bases between. Here the CDR3 DNA reads TGCGCCAGCAGTGAAGGCGGAGAAGGACAGCCCCAGCATTTT. Residues: CASSEGGEGQPQHF.

This clonotype occurred many times. V usage is TRBV19 and J usage is TRBJ1-5; 7 bases are shared with TRBD1. The junction had 10 bases not matched to a gene; V was cut back by 7 bases and J by 4 bases. The V gene's germline CDR1 is LNHDA and CDR2 SQIVND (reference sequence). The CDR3 spans 15 residues. The CDR3 here is CASTTDRDRNQPQHF. CDR3 DNA sequence: TGTGCCAGTACCACCGACAGGGATCGTAATCAGCCCCAGCATTTT. Full variable domain (rest looked up from reference TRBV19 and TRBJ1-5): DGGITQSPKYLFRKEGQNVTLSCEQNLNHDAMYWYRQDPGQGLRLIYYSQIVNDFQKGDIAEGYSVSREKKESFPLTVTSAQKNPTAFYLCASTTDRDRNQPQHFGDGTRLSIL.

This chain connects TRBV10-3 to TRBJ2-2; no firm D call. V shed 2 bases and J shed 4 bases, with 8 bases lying between them. Per germline, CDR1 ENHRY and CDR2 SYGVKD. This CDR3 has 14 amino acids. The CDR3 spells CAISEPRPTGELFF. The CDR3 region has the DNA TGTGCCATCAGTGAGCCCCGGCCCACCGGGGAGCTGTTTTTT.

As regards this clonotype: The junction differs from germline at one of its ends, possibly a read error. This sequence joins TRBV7-9 and TRBJ2-7; 9 positions agree with TRBD1. Germline V CDR1 and CDR2: SEHNR, FQNEAQ (reference sequence). This CDR3 has 16 residues. The CDR3 DNA reads TGTGTCAGCAGCTCTCGCGCCGGGACAGGGACTCACGAGCAGTACTTC. Encoded protein: CVSSSRAGTGTHEQYF.

CDR3 nucleotide sequence: TGTGCCAGCCCGAGGACACTCATGAACACTGAAGCTTTCTTT. It specifies CASPRTLMNTEAFF. V gene TRBV6-1 combines with J gene TRBJ1-1; the D gene is possibly TRBD1 (5 bases). Trimming pared 8 bases from V and 0 bases from J, leaving 13 bases between. This CDR3 has 14 amino acids. Germline V CDR1 and CDR2: MNHNS, SASEGT.

This clonotype was picked up a small number of times. This chain uses TRBV28 with TRBJ2-2; 8 bases match TRBD1. The junction had 5 bases not matched to a gene; V was cut back by 5 bases and J by 0 bases. CDR3 length: 16 amino acids. From germline, CDR1 is MDHEN and CDR2 SYDVKM. CDR3 region: CASSNQGASNTGELFF. The DNA for the CDR3 is TGTGCCAGCAGTAACCAGGGGGCATCGAACACCGGGGAGCTGTTTTTT.

The chain recombines TRBV6-2 or TRBV6-3 with TRBJ2-1; TRBD2 matches 11 bases. CDR3 length: 14 amino acids. Germline loops: CDR1 MNHEY, CDR2 SVGEGT. V gave up 6 bases and J gave up 6 bases; unmatched junction bases: 4. The chain's CDR3 is CASSLAGGFNEQFF. Here the CDR3 DNA reads TGTGCCAGCAGCTTAGCGGGAGGGTTCAATGAGCAGTTCTTC.

In its sample, this clonotype was seen once. One base away lies a much larger clone, so this may be a sequencing read error. The chain has TRBV20-1 and TRBJ1-1; possible D gene TRBD1, 5 bases. This CDR3 region has 13 residues. Germline CDR1 is DFQATT and CDR2 is SNEGSKA (reference sequence). The CDR3 region has the DNA TGCAGTGCGGGCCAGGGAAAAAACACTGAAACTTTCTTT. Translated: CSAGQGKNTETFF.